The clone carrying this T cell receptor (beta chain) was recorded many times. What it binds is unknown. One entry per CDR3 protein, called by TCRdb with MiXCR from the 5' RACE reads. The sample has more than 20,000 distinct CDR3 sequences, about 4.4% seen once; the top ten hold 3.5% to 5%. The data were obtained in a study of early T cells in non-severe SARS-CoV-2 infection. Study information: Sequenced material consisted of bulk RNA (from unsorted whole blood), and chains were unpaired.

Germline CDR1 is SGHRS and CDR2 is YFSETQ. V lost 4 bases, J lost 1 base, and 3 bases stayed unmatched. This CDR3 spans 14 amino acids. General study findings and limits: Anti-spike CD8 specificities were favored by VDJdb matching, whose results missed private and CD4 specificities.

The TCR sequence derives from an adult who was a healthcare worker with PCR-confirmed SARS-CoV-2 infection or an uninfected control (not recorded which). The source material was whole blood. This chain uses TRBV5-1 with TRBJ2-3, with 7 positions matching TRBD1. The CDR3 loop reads CASSGDSGTDTQYF. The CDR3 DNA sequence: TGCGCCAGCAGCGGGGACAGCGGCACAGATACGCAGTATTTT.